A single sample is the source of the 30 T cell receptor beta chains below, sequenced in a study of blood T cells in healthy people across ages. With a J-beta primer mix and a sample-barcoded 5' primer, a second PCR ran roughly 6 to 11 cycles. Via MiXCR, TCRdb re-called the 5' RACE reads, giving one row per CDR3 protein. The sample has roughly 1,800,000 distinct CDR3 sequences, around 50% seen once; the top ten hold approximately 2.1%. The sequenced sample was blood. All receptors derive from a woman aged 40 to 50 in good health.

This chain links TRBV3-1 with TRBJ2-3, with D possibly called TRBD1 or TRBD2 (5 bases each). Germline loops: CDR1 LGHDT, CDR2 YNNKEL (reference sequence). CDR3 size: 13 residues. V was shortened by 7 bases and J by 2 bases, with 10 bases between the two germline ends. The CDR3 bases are TGTGCCAGCACCGACGGGGCCACAGATACGCAGTATTTT. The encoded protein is CASTDGATDTQYF.

This CDR3 is CASSLSTGGVTETQYF. CDR3 sequence (DNA): TGTGCCAGCAGCCTTAGTACAGGGGGCGTTACGGAGACCCAGTACTTC. The chain carries TRBV6-1 and TRBJ2-5; 9 bases align to TRBD1. Germline CDR1 and CDR2: MNHNS and SASEGT. V lost 6 bases, J lost 5 bases, and 13 bases stayed unmatched. This CDR3 is 16 amino acids long.

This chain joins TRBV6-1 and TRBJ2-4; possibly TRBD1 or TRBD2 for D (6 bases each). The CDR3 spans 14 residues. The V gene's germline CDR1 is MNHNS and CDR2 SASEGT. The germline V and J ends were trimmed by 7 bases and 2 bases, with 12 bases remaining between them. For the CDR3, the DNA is TGTGCCAGCAACCAAGGGGGGACCAAAAACATTCAGTACTTC. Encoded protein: CASNQGGTKNIQYF.

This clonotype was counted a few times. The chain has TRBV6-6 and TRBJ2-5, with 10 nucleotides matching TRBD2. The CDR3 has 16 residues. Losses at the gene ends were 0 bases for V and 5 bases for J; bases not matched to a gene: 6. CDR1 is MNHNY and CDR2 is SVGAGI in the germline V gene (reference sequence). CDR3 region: CASSYSGLAGVETQYF. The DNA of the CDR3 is TGTGCCAGCAGTTACTCCGGCCTAGCGGGGGTGGAGACCCAGTACTTC.

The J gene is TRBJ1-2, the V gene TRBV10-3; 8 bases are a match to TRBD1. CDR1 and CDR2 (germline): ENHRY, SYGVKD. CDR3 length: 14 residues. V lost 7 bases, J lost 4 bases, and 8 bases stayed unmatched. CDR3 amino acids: CAITPGGRGYGYTF. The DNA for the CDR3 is TGTGCCATCACCCCAGGGGGCAGAGGCTATGGCTACACCTTC.

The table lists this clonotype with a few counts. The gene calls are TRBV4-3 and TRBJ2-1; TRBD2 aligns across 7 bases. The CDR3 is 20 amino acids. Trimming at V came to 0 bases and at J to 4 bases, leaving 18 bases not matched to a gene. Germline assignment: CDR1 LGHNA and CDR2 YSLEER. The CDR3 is CASSQEGGSGKLAPYNEQFF. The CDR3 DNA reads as TGCGCCAGCAGCCAAGAGGGGGGTTCAGGGAAACTAGCGCCGTACAATGAGCAGTTCTTC.

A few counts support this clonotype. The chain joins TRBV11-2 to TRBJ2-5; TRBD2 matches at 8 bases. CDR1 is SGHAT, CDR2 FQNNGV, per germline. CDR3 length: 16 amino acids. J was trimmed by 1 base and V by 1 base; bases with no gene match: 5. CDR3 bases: TGTGCCAGCAGCTTAGTACGGGGGGGTATCCAAGAGACCCAGTACTTC. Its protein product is CASSLVRGGIQETQYF.

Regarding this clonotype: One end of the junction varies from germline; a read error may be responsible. The CDR3 loop reads CASSPGPRTGLYRYTF. As DNA, the CDR3 is TGTGCCAGCAGCCCGGGCCCCAGGACAGGGCTCTATCGCTACACCTTC. The V call is TRBV7-2, the J call TRBJ1-2; 8 bases align to TRBD1. Germline CDR1 SGHTA, CDR2 FQGNSA. The CDR3 is 16 amino acids.

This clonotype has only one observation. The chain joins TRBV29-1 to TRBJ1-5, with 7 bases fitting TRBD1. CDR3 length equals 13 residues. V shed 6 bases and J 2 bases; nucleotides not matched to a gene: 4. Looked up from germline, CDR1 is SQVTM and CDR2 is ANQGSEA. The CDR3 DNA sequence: TGCAGCGTCGCGACAGGGCGCAATCAGCCCCAGCATTTT. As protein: CSVATGRNQPQHF.

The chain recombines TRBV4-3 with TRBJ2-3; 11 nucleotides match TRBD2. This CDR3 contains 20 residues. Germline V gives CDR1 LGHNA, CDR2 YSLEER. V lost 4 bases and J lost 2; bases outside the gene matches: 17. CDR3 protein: CASSRKSSGGVWGATDTQYF. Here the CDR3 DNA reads TGCGCCAGCAGCCGCAAAAGTAGCGGGGGGGTATGGGGCGCCACAGATACGCAGTATTTT.

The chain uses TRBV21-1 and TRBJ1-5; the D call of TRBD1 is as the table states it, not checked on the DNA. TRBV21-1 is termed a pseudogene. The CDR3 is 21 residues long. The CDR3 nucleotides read TGTGCCAGCAGCAAAGGAAAGACAGGGGCGATATTTAGCTGTCGCAATCAGCCCCAGCATTTT. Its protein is CASSKGKTGAIFSCRNQPQHF.

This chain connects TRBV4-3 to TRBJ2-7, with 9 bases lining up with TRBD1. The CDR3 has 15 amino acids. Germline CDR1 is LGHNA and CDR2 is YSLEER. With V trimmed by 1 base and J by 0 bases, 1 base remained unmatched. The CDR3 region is CASSQGDRVSYEQYF. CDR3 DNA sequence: TGCGCCAGCAGCCAAGGGGACAGGGTCTCCTACGAGCAGTACTTC.

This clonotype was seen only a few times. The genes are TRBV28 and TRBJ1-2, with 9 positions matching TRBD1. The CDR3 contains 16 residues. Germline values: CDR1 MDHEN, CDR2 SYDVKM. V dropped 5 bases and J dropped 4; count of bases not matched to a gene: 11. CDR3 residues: CASSNRDRVCCYGYTF. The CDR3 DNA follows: TGTGCCAGCAGTAACCGGGACAGGGTTTGTTGCTATGGCTACACCTTC.

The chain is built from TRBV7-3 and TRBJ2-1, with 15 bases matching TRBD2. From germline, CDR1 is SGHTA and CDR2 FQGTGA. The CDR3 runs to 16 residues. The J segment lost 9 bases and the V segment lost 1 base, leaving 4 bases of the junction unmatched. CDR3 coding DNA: TGTGCCAGCAGCTTAATAGGACTAGCGGGGGGGCGTGAGCAGTTCTTC. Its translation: CASSLIGLAGGREQFF.

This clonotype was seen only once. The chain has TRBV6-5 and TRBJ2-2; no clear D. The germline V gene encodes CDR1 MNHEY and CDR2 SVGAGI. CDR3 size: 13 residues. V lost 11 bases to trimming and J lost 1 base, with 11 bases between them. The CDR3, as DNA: TGTGCCGTCAAAGTTAAGAACACCGGGGAGCTGTTTTTT. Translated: CAVKVKNTGELFF.

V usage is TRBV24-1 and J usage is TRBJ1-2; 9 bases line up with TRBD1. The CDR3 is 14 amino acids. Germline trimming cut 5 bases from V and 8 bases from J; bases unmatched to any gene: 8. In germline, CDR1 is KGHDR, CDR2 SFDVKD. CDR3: CATSGSQGALGYTF. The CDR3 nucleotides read TGTGCCACCAGTGGATCACAGGGGGCGCTCGGCTACACCTTC.

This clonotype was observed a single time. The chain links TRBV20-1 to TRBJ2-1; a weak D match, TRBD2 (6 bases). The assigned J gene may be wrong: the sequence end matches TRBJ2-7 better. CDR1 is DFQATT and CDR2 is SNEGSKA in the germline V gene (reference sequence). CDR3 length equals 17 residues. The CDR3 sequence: CSARFNVGDSGDRGQYF. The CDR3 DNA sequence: TGCAGTGCTAGATTTAATGTGGGGGACTCTGGGGACCGTGGGCAGTACTTC.

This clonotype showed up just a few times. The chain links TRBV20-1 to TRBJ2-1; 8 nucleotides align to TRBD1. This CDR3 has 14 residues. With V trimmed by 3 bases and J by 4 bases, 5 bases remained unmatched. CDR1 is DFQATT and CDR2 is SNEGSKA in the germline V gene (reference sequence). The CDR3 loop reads CSARDRVYYNEQFF. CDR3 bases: TGCAGTGCTAGGGACAGGGTGTATTACAATGAGCAGTTCTTC.

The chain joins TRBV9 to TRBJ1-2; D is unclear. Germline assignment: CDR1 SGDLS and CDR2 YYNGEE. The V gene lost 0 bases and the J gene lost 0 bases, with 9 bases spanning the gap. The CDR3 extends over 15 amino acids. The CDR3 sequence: CASSVAFGANYGYTF. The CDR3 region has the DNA TGTGCCAGCAGCGTAGCTTTCGGAGCTAACTATGGCTACACCTTC. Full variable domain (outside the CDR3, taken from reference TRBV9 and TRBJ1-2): DSGVTQTPKHLITATGQRVTLRCSPRSGDLSVYWYQQSLDQGLQFLIQYYNGEERAKGNILERFSAQQFPDLHSELNLSSLELGDSALYFCASSVAFGANYGYTFGSGTRLTVV.

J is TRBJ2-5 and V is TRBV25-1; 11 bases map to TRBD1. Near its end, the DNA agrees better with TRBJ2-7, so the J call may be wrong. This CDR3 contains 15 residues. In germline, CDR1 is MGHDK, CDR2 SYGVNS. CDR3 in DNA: TGTGCCAGCAGTGATCCCGGGACAGGGGGCTACGAGCAGTACTTC. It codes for CASSDPGTGGYEQYF.

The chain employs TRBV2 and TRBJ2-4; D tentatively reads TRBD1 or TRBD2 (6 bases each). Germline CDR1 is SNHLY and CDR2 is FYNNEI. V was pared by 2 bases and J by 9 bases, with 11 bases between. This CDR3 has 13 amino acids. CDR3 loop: CASSERGPGIQYF. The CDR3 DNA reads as TGTGCCAGCAGTGAACGGGGGCCTGGCATTCAGTACTTC.

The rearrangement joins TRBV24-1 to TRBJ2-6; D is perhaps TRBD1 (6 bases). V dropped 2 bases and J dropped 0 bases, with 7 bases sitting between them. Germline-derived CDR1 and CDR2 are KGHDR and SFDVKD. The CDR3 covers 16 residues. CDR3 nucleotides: TGTGCCACCAGTGATTGGACAGCCTCTGGGGCCAACGTCCTGACTTTC. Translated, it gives CATSDWTASGANVLTF.

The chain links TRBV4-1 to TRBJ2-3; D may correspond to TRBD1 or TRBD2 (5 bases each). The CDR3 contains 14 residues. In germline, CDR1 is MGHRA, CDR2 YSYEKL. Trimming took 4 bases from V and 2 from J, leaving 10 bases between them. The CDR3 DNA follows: TGCGCCAGCAGCCGGGACGGTCTCACAGATACGCAGTATTTT. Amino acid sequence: CASSRDGLTDTQYF.

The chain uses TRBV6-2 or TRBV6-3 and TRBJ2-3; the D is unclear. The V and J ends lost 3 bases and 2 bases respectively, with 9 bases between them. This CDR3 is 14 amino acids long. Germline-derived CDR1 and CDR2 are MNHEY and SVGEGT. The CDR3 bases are TGTGCCAGCAGTTATGGGATAGACACAGATACGCAGTATTTT. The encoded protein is CASSYGIDTDTQYF.

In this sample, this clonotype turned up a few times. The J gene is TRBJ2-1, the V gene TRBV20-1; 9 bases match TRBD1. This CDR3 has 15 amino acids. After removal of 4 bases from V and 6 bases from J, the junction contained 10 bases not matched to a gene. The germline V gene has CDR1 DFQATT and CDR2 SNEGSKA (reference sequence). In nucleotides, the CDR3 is TGCAGTGCTATTCCTGGGACAGGGCGAATCAATGAGCAGTTCTTC. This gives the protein CSAIPGTGRINEQFF.

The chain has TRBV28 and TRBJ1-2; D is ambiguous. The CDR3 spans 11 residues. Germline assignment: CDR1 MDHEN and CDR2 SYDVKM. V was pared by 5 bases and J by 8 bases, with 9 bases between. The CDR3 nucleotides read TGTGCCAGCAGTGTCCTAGGGGGCTACACCTTC. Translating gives CASSVLGGYTF.

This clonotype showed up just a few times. For the CDR3, the DNA is TGTGCCATCGTAGGTGGCCCCGGGGATACGCAGTATTTT. It is translated as CAIVGGPGDTQYF. The chain recombines TRBV10-3 with TRBJ2-3, with D unclear. The ends were cut back, 8 bases at V and 6 bases at J, with 15 bases in the middle. The length of the CDR3 is 13 residues. The germline V gene has CDR1 ENHRY and CDR2 SYGVKD.

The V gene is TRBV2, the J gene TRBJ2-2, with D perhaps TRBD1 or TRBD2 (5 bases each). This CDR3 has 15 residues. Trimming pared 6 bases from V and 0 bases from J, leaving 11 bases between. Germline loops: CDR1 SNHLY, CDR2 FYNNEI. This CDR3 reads CASRGVVTNTGELFF. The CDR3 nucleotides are TGTGCCAGCAGGGGGGTGGTAACGAACACCGGGGAGCTGTTTTTT.

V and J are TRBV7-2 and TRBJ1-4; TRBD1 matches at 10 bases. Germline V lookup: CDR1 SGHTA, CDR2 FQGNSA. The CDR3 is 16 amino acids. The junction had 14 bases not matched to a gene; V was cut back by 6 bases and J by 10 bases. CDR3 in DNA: TGTGCCAGCAGTCCCAGTATTAGGACAGGGGGAGGAAAACTGTTTTTT. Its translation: CASSPSIRTGGGKLFF.

CDR3 nucleotides: TGTGCCAGCATCAGGACAGGGACGGTGAGAACCTACGAGCAGTACTTC. Translating gives CASIRTGTVRTYEQYF. The rearrangement joins TRBV5-5 to TRBJ2-5; TRBD1 aligns across 8 bases. The DNA end favors TRBJ2-7, so the J call may be wrong. Germline lookup yields CDR1 SGHKS and CDR2 YYEKEE (reference sequence). The CDR3 contains 16 residues.